Detailed here is one T cell receptor (beta chain). Its antigen remains unidentified. The data originate from a study of cytomegalovirus exposure and HLA in healthy donors. Study outcomes and limitations: An analysis was carried out at a later point. It showed that HLA-associated TCR beta chains were more clonally expanded than equally common non-associated chains. In an earlier analysis, in fewer than 700 donors, most V segments appeared productive either ~87% or ~30% of the time. In vitro experiments confirmed that a few CMV-associated chains were specific for CMV antigens.

The CDR3 consists of 16 residues. The V gene's germline CDR1 is SEHNR and CDR2 FQNEAQ (reference sequence). Trimming took off 5 bases at V and 1 base at J, with 14 bases between the two ends. PCR involved 60 Vbeta and 13 Jbeta primers. Using immunoSEQ multiplex PCR, the repertoire was profiled, and TCRdb retains in-frame clones only, with some absent. This table has roughly 220,000 clones, under 85% appearing once. V and J are TRBV7-9 and TRBJ2-2; no reliable D call. The material sequenced was PBMCs. The sequence came from a man in his fifties in good health and CMV-seronegative. The CDR3 protein is CASSIFGPLNTGELFF. For the CDR3, the DNA is TGTGCCAGCAGCATTTTTGGCCCTTTGAACACCGGGGAGCTGTTTTTT.